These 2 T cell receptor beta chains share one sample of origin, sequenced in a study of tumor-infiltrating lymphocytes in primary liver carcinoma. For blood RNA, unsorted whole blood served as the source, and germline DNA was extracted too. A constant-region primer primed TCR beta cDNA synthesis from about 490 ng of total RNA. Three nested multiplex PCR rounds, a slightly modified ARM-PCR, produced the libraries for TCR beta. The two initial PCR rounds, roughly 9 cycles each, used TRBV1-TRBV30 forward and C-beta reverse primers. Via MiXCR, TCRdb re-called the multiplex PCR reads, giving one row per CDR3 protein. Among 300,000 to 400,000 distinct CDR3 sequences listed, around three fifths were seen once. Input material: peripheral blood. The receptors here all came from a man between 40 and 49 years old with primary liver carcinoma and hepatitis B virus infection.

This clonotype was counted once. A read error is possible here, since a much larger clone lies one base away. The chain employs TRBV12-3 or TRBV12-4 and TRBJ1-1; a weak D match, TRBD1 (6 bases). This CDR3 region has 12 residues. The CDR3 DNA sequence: TGTACCAGCAGCCGTCAGGGGCAAGTGGCTTTCTTT. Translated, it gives CTSSRQGQVAFF.

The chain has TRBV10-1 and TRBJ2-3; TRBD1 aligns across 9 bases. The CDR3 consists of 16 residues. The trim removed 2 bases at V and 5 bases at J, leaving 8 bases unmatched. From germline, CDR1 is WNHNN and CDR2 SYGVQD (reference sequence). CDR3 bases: TGCGCCAGCAGTGAGAAGACAGGGGGAGACATAGATACGCAGTATTTT. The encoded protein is CASSEKTGGDIDTQYF.